A single sample is the source of the 2 T cell receptor beta chains below, sequenced in a study of read filtering for tumor transcriptome and immune sequencing. The library was built from roughly 400 ng RNA with molecular barcoded adaptors for alpha/delta and beta/gamma chains. TCRdb redid the calling of the reads with MiXCR, one entry per CDR3 protein. The sample records about 58,000 distinct CDR3 sequences, approximately 13% being singletons. Sequencing was performed on a population of CD138-negative cells sorted from bone marrow. The receptors were gathered from a donor aged 40 or older with multiple myeloma.

At least ten counts were recorded for this clonotype. This chain uses TRBV20-1 with TRBJ2-5; 7 bases agree with TRBD2. Looked up from germline, CDR1 is DFQATT and CDR2 is SNEGSKA (reference sequence). The CDR3 has 17 residues. The ends lost 3 bases at V and 2 bases at J; junction bases unmatched: 15. The CDR3 coding sequence is TGCAGTGCTAGTGGACTAGAGCGGGGAAAGTGGCAAGAGACCCAGTACTTC. It specifies CSASGLERGKWQETQYF.

In its sample, this clonotype was seen many times. The CDR3: CASTPVAGSGELFF. CDR3 nucleotides: TGTGCCAGCACCCCAGTAGCGGGGTCCGGGGAGCTGTTTTTT. The chain employs TRBV12-3 or TRBV12-4 and TRBJ2-2, with 8 bases aligning to TRBD2. The length of the CDR3 is 14 residues. After removal of 7 bases from V and 6 bases from J, the junction contained 7 bases not matched to a gene.